A selection of T cell receptor beta chains follows, all from one sample in a study of blood T cell repertoires in COVID-19. Only in-frame clones appear in the TCRdb table, and some are missing; sequencing was by immunoSEQ multiplex PCR. The sample carries about 370,000 clones, more than 80% recorded once. The material sequenced was PBMCs or T cells enriched from blood (not recorded which). These TCRs come from a man in his late teens or twenties who had recovered from COVID-19. CDR3s include the opening cysteine and the closing phenylalanine or tryptophan. Fields, in order: J gene, clone size, V gene, CDR3 length, CDR3 protein. Rows may omit the clone size; those that give it use once, few, many or a size class.

TRBJ2-3,NA,TRBV9,15,CASSVTVFSTDTQYF
TRBJ1-1,NA,TRBV7-2,15,CASSLAYGGLTEAFF
TRBJ1-2,NA,TRBV28,12,CASRGQDYGYTF
TRBJ2-7,NA,TRBV6-5,15,CASSLTTDSSYEQYF
TRBJ2-7,NA,TRBV9,14,CASRPKPGSYEQYF
TRBJ2-2,NA,TRBV5-6,15,CASTLGGLNTGELFF
TRBJ1-4,NA,TRBV27,16,CASSPPRVGLNEKLFF
TRBJ1-3,once,TRBV2,13,CAGQRGSGNTIYF
TRBJ2-2,NA,TRBV9,15,CASSARGQGTGELFF
TRBJ1-2,NA,TRBV28,12,CASSFSKYGYTF
TRBJ1-1,NA,TRBV25-1,13,CASSEGDTMQYNF
TRBJ2-7,few,TRBV7-9,15,CASSLGAGGRYEQYF
TRBJ2-1,NA,TRBV29-1,11,CSGTGWDEQFF
TRBJ2-1,NA,TRBV5-1,15,CASSLWAGGYDEQFF
TRBJ1-5,NA,TRBV12-5,15,CASGLGDRGNQPQHF
TRBJ1-2,NA,TRBV5-6,15,CASSPRDRANYGYTF
TRBJ2-7,NA,TRBV27,14,CASSLQGISYEQYF
TRBJ2-1,NA,TRBV7-9,13,CASSLDEYNEQFF
TRBJ1-5,NA,TRBV5-4,16,CASSLDPGQTNQPQHF
TRBJ2-5,once,TRBV6-1,17,CASSEAVSGRARETQYF
TRBJ2-6,NA,TRBV5-4,15,CASSLEGAGANVLTF
TRBJ1-1,NA,TRBV19,14,CASYPDRGHTEAFF
TRBJ2-1,few,TRBV5-1,15,CASRMGPSGYNEQFF
TRBJ2-7,NA,TRBV4-1,15,CASSQEGGDSYEQYF
TRBJ1-5,NA,TRBV6-5,15,CASRGIYYSNQPQHF
TRBJ2-3,NA,TRBV5-1,15,CASSGGQIDTDTQYF
TRBJ2-2,NA,TRBV18,16,CASSRPRGANTGELFF
TRBJ2-7,NA,TRBV2,12,CASIQVHYEQYF
TRBJ2-3,NA,TRBV14,15,CASSRGQGRTDTQYF
TRBJ2-1,NA,TRBV5-6,15,CASSLFTGGGNEQFF
TRBJ1-6,NA,TRBV5-1,16,CASSQTGERANSPLHF
TRBJ2-1,NA,TRBV7-9,13,CASSLTTYNEQFF
TRBJ1-4,NA,TRBV3-1/TRBV3-2,15,CASSQPGQGNEKLFF
TRBJ2-7,NA,TRBV30,15,CAWSGPGQGTYEQYF
TRBJ2-1,NA,TRBV7-2,15,CASSSASGGSGEQFF
TRBJ2-1,NA,TRBV19,14,CASSFGGGGDEQFF
TRBJ1-1,NA,TRBV2,18,CASSEVPGQGKGNTEAFF
TRBJ1-5,NA,TRBV9,14,CARNRAISNQPQHF